This record looks at one TCR beta chain sequence and its context. This record belongs to a study of T cell clonotyping in hematopoietic cell transplantation. The table came from immunoSEQ multiplex PCR; TCRdb's copy has only in-frame clones and leaves some out. Of 28,000 or so clones listed, 90% to 96% are singletons. Germline V gene sequence: CDR1 SQVTM, CDR2 ANQGSEA. This CDR3 has 14 amino acids. V dropped 2 bases and J dropped 0 bases, with 8 bases sitting between them. The sequence derives from a man aged 50-60 years in good health. Some clones in this sample may be carry-over from other donors' samples. The J gene is TRBJ1-3, the V gene TRBV29-1; the D is unclear. Sequencing was done on a sample of peripheral blood mononuclear cells. Here the CDR3 reads CSVETDRSGNTIYF. CDR3 bases: TGCAGCGTTGAAACGGACCGCTCTGGAAACACCATATATTTT.